This T cell receptor (beta chain) was identified in a study of T cells in Graves' hyperthyroidism and ophthalmopathy. Disease duration was under 3 months in the ophthalmopathy patients, who also had a Clinical Activity Score of at least 3 and a NOSPECS grade of at least 4. From roughly 10 ml of fresh peripheral blood, PBMCs were isolated. The V gene's germline CDR1 is MDHEN and CDR2 SYDVKM. Trimming took 3 bases from V and 5 from J; bases not matched to a gene: 9. The length of the CDR3 is 15 residues. Notes on this clonotype: Its antigen remains unknown.

Broader study findings: Blood also showed most of the thyroid clonotypes that were expanded above 0.001. Ophthalmopathy was identified by the model a median about six months ahead of onset.

TCR beta CDR3 regions were amplified from RNA. Primed by the HTBI set, a first-round RT-PCR was run on the TCR CDR3. TCRdb processed the multiplex PCR reads anew with MiXCR; each CDR3 protein has one entry. The data show a few hundred thousand distinct CDR3 sequences, more than 15% seen once. The chain has TRBV28 and TRBJ2-5, with 7 positions matching TRBD1. Sequencing was carried out using blood. The source of this sequence is a woman between 25 and 40 years old with Graves' ophthalmopathy. The CDR3 region is CASSLGTGDGETQYF. DNA of the CDR3: TGTGCCAGCAGTTTGGGTACAGGGGATGGGGAGACCCAGTACTTC.